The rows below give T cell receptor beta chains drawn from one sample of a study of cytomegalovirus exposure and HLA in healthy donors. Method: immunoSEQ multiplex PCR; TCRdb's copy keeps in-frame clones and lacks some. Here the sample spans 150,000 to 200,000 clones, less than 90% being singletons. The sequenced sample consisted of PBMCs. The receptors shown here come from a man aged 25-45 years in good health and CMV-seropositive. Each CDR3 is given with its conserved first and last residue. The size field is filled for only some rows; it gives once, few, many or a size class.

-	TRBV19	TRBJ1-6	CASSSTGVISYNSPLHF
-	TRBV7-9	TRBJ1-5	CASSFADRYGNQPQHF
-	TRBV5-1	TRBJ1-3	CASSFEQGASTIYF
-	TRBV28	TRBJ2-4	CASSFQGNIQYF
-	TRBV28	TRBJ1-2	CASRFGHGTSYGYTF
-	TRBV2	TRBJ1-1	CASRIKTGENTEAFF
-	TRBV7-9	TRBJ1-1	CASSLGAGGTEAFF
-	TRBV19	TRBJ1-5	CASRGGTGFRNQPQHF
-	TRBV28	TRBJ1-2	CASSSNRGGYTF
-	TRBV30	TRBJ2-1	CAWSVDRQGGPFF
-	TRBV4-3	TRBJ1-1	CASSQETGQNTEAFF
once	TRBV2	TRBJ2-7	CASSVDRSSYEQYF
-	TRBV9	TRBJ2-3	CASSVRAGGADTQYF
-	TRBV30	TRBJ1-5	CAWSLAANQPQHF
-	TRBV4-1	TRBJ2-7	CASSYTGVGEQYF
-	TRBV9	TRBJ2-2	CASSVGTLSNTGELFF
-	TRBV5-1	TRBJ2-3	CASSQWVAGDTDTQYF
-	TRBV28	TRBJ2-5	CASRGTGEETQYF
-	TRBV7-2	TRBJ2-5	CASSLWAGQETQYF
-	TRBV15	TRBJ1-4	CATSSTANEKLFF
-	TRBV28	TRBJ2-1	CASSSGGLADNEQFF
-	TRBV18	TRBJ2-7	CASSPGSRFEQYF
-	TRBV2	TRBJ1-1	CASTLNERHTEAFF
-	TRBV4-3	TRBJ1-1	CASSHGQGSEAFF
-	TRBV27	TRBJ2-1	CASSLGGGRSYNEQFF
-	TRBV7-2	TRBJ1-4	CASSKTGGIEKLFF
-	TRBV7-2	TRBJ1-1	CASSLSGYSTEAFF
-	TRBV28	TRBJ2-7	CASSAPGGTTTYEQYF
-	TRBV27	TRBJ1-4	CASRRQGAGEKLFF
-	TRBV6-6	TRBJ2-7	CASSMGLAGIHYEQYF
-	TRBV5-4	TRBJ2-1	CASSPTPGDSYNEQFF
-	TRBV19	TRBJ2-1	CASSPYRGASNEQFF
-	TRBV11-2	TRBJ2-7	CASSLWTGISYEQYF
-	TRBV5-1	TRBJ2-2	CASSLDGRSGTGELFF
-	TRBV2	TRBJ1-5	CASSDRGGNQPQHF
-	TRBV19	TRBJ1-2	CASSMGRGPRSYGYTF
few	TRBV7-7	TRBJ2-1	CASSLAWGAGLADNEQFF
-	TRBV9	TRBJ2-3	CASSALTGASTDTQYF
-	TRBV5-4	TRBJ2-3	CASSPDRATDTQYF
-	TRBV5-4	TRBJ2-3	CASSAGQGATDTQYF
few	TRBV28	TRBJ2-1	CASSLPRTSYNEQFF
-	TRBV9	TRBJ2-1	CASSVATGSYNEQFF
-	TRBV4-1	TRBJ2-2	CASSQGALANTGELFF
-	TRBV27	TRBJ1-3	CASRGTGGPNTIYF
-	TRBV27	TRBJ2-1	CASTTQRGWYEQFF